The present T cell receptor beta chain was sequenced within a study of CD8 T cells in Susac syndrome. As for the study in general: When blood was drawn, patients with Susac syndrome were on intravenous immunoglobulin alone, on corticosteroids, or therapy-naive.

This CDR3 is built from 14 residues. CDR1 SGDLS and CDR2 YYNGEE come from the germline V gene. Trimming at V came to 2 bases and at J to 4 bases, leaving 4 bases not matched to a gene. Reverse transcription of roughly 0.5 to 1 ug RNA used random hexamers. Each CDR3 protein gets one entry after TCRdb re-called the immunoSEQ multiplex PCR reads with MiXCR. This table holds 150,000 to 200,000 distinct CDR3 sequences, more than 85% found once. Broader study findings: CD4+ repertoires of Susac syndrome patients lacked detectable clonal expansion.

A remark on this clonotype: Its antigen is unidentified.

This rearrangement joins TRBV9 to TRBJ2-3, with 7 bases lining up with TRBD2. Input material: CD4+ T cells from PBMCs. The TCR comes from a human donor with Susac syndrome. The DNA for the CDR3 is TGTGCCAGCAGCGTGAGCGGGGCCTCAGATACGCAGTATTTT. Its translation is CASSVSGASDTQYF.